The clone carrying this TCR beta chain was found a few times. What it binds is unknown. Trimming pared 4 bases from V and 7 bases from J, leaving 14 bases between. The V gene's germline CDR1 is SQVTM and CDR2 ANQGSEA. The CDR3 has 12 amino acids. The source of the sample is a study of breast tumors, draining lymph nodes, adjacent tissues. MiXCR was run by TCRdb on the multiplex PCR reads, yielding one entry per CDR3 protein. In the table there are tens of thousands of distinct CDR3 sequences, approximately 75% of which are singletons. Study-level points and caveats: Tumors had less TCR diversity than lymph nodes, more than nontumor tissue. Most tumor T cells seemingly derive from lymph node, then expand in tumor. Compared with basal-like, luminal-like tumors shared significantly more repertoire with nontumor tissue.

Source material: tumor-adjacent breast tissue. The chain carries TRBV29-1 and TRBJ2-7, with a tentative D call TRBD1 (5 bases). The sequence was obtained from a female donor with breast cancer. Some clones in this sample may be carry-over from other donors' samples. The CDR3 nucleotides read TGCAGCGTTGGAACAGGAACTACGGAGCAGTACTTC. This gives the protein CSVGTGTTEQYF.